This TCR beta chain was identified during a study of cytomegalovirus exposure and HLA in healthy donors (dated by TCRdb to about 2017). Regarding the study in general: An earlier analysis of approximately 640 of the donors reported about 250 Gb of sequence data and 100 million to 140 million unique TCR beta sequences from about 180 million T cells. Across roughly 420 genotyped donors of the cohort, an average of about 240,000 unique TCR beta nucleotide sequences per donor were sequenced, and 15% to 20% of those sequences were non-productive. High-throughput TCR immunosequencing, statistical association of individual TCRs with disease status, and machine learning were combined to predict cytomegalovirus infection status. A later genetic analysis took genome-wide SNP genotypes for about 55% of the 666 donors and used that subset as a discovery cohort. The aim of the study was to test whether cataloging public T cell receptors could identify signatures of past pathogen exposure. Using immunosequencing, the study profiled T cell repertoires from 666 subjects and related those repertoires to cytomegalovirus serostatus. The number of typed donors differed by locus: about 629-630 for A, B, C, DRB1 and DQB1; 522 for DQA1; 606 for DPA1; and about 450 for DPB1. An earlier analysis of approximately 630 of the donors applied high-throughput TCR beta sequencing to assess whether each TCR beta V gene segment acted as functional or pseudogenic. Rather than drawing on any new phenotypic data, the later analysis identified candidate immune exposures from TCR beta sequences and the way those sequences occurred across donors. Four to six DR-DQ haplotypes were handled as single units for association and clustering, since linkage in the cohort was strong. Both class I and class II loci were covered by HLA typing, at four-digit resolution. A later analysis re-analyzed previously published TCR beta repertoires from about 730 donors and added high-resolution HLA genotyping to study TCR occurrence patterns. Besides the first cohort of 666 subjects, a separate validation cohort made up of roughly 120 different subjects was used. All discovery cohort repertoires had been generated using a single sequencing platform. An early release that covered several hundred HLA-typed donors contained approximately 300 gigabases of sequencing data and tens of millions of unique TCR sequences. Donor age, sex, ethnicity and CMV serostatus were compiled alongside the repertoire data. Among the roughly 430 genotyped donors, 81% belonged to the genetic ancestry cluster associated with self-reported Caucasian donors. The investigation overall reported the following: The 87-base-pair reads could not distinguish some IMGT-functional V segments, including TRBV6-2 and TRBV6-3, so those segments were excluded. A later analysis found that most CMV-associated TCR beta chains appeared HLA-restricted, with HLA associations seemingly driven largely by CMV exposure. The presence/absence analyses assumed that sequencing depth was roughly uniform across donors, and that assumption may not be true. The earlier analysis of some 540 of the donors excluded around 17 rarely observed V segments, including chromosome 9 orphons, because counts were too low. In a later genetic analysis, fewer N-insertions in productive TCRs were reported among donors in an Asian-associated ancestry cluster than the roughly 670-donor mean. In a later analysis, HLA-associated TCR beta chains showed more clonal expansion and lower generation probabilities than non-associated chains that were equally common. A later analysis reported that several top co-occurrence clusters appeared linked to parvovirus B19, influenza, CMV and Epstein-Barr virus. Cytomegalovirus status was reported to be diagnosed by the classifier with high specificity and sensitivity in both the original and validation cohorts. A group of highly shared sequence variants was considered likely to be a technical artifact of the sequencing pipeline. In a later analysis, the rate of TCR association differed among HLA loci, with DRB1 alleles having the most associated TCRs and HLA-C alleles having the fewest. The study listed 164 TCR beta chains as associated with cytomegalovirus. In a later analysis, 16,951 TCR beta sequences were associated with specific HLA alleles at a false discovery rate of 0.05. In a later genetic analysis, a missense DCLRE1C variant was associated with V-gene and J-gene trimming of TCR beta chains, and the association was replicated in an independent cohort. For the cohort, immune exposure information was limited to CMV serostatus. A further reported finding was that TCR beta sequences accurately predicted the HLA-A and HLA-B alleles for most subjects in the first cohort. The cohort was sequenced for TCR beta chains only, and without alpha or paired-chain data the features that could be detected were limited. The authors suggested that the approach could potentially be generalized to other disease states and immunological phenotypes. When HLA alleles, especially DR and DQ, strongly co-occurred, attributing TCR associations to individual alleles was difficult. Linkage disequilibrium might explain the correlated functional status among segregating V segments, but an unknown experimental factor could not be ruled out. An earlier analysis of approximately 540 of the donors showed that most TCR beta V segments appeared in productive rearrangements either about 87% or about 30% of the time, which broadly matched IMGT annotations. A few of the identified cytomegalovirus-associated TCR beta chains were confirmed in vitro to be specific for cytomegalovirus antigens. Most TCR sequences were observed very rarely across donors, whereas some public TCRs were present in many individuals. HLA typing was unavailable for some donors at each locus, so association tests used only the typed subset.

The cohort comprised around 700 healthy bone marrow donors. All cohort members were sampled while nominally healthy, although unrecorded immune exposures were likely present. The donor tested CMV seropositive, placing the donor among the 290 or so seropositive members of the cohort. A peripheral blood sample was collected from each donor, and TCR beta sequencing was performed on peripheral blood mononuclear cells. The Qiagen DNeasy Blood Extraction Kit was used to extract genomic DNA from the blood cell samples. As encoded in the germline V gene, CDR1 is SNHLY while CDR2 is FYNNEI. From the cysteine through the phenylalanine, the CDR3 covers 11 amino acids. Just the 33-base CDR3 DNA is kept, in frame starting at base 1. The germline V and J ends show losses of 3 bases and 13 bases respectively, and no gene match explains 3 bases of the junction. The library relied on the immunoSEQ multiplex PCR assay. For the multiplex PCR, a mixture combining 60 forward primers for TCR Vbeta segments and 13 reverse primers for TCR Jbeta segments was used. Amplification of the CDR3 region of rearranged TCR beta genes was performed with a multiplex PCR assay on genomic DNA. The amplified TCR beta libraries were sequenced on the Illumina HiSeq System as 87-base-pair reads. The study's processing was this. Across the roughly 600 repertoires, a later analysis counted tens of millions of unique TCR beta chains, roughly 11 million of which were shared by at least two donors. Raw reads were error-corrected and collapsed into unique sequences by a nearest-neighbor algorithm in which closely related sequences were merged to remove PCR and sequencing errors. Alignment of CDR3 sequences to IMGT reference sequences was used to assign V, D and J gene segments. For a sequence to be retained, a match of at least six nucleotides to both a V gene segment and a J gene segment was required. Rearrangements were classified as productive when the CDR3 lacked stop codons and remained in frame with V and J, and all other rearrangements were classified as non-productive. Following IMGT convention, CDR3 was defined as the stretch from the second conserved V-encoded cysteine up to the conserved J-encoded phenylalanine. The earlier analysis of approximately 500 of the donors excluded sequences that lacked an unambiguous match to a single V gene segment. An earlier analysis of 587 of the donors called V segments functional above 56.7% productive rearrangements and segregating when the between-donor standard deviation exceeded 5%. A statistical classification framework was built to diagnose cytomegalovirus status from the catalog of TCR beta chain sequences. A later analysis assigned V and J genes by comparing TCR nucleotide sequences with IMGT/GENE-DB human TR gene sequences. The TCRdist pipeline was used in a later analysis to assign CDR3 sequences and most-parsimonious VDJ recombination scenarios. In a later analysis, every TCR beta chain was defined by the combination of its CDR3 amino acid sequence and its V-gene family, and reads without a unique V-gene family were dropped. To address suspected cross-contamination and a sequencing artifact, a later analysis removed a few hundred highly shared, low-generation-probability nucleotide sequences. In a later analysis, a clonal expansion index was calculated for each public chain from normalized within-repertoire ranks of inferred template counts. In a later analysis, generation probabilities were computed using a VDJ recombination model fitted to out-of-frame rearrangements, and the results were checked against IGoR. In a later analysis, TCR-TCR, TCR-HLA and TCR-CMV co-occurrence was scored with hypergeometric tests, and a repertoire-size bias correction was applied to TCR pairs. A later analysis estimated false discovery rates by permuting HLA or CMV assignments 20 times. In a later analysis, co-occurring TCRs were grouped using DBSCAN, with TCRdist sequence similarity added in when clustering inside HLA-allele-positive subsets. Repertoires with fewer than 30,000 or more than 120,000 public chains, plus five repertoires with anomalous nucleotide sharing, were excluded from co-occurrence clustering. TCRdb carries this immuneACCESS record with in-frame sequences only. Its versions omit some clonotypes, under half of them owing to an unresolved V gene in the studies checked, with the rest unexplained. V and J calls and clone size come straight from that table; D and trimming were deduced from the DNA. This sample lists 150,000 to 160,000 clones; around 81% were detected once. Jointly, the top ten make up 4.5% to 7% of the sample.

With respect to this clone: Its antigen remains undetermined. Per-nucleotide qualities are absent, and no much larger clonotype sits a single base away.

The sequencing input was PBMCs. Recombination linked TRBV2 to TRBJ2-1; the junction holds 7 bases that match TRBD2. The sequence derives from a woman in her forties in good health and CMV-seropositive. The CDR3 loop reads CASSEGGVQFF. The nucleotide sequence reads as follows: TGTGCCAGCAGTGAGGGGGGGGTTCAGTTCTTC.